This T cell receptor beta chain was sequenced during a study of blood T cell repertoires in COVID-19 (dated by TCRdb to about 2020). Notes on the research overall: Samples covering the acute and convalescent phases of COVID-19 were provided by collaborators in the United States, Italy and Spain. The samples were drawn from the first 160 participants of the ongoing ImmuneRACE study and from 950 to 1,500 subjects provided by 6 global collaborators. The prospective study material was composed of cDNA or gDNA derived from T cells, B-cell-depleted T cells, or PBMCs. Deeply sampled blood TCRbeta repertoires from subjects exposed to, actively infected with, or recovered from COVID-19 were included in the dataset. HLA class I and class II types, where available, came from metadata supplied by the sample provider rather than from assay-based typing. The repertoires were made available in a free public database intended to serve as a resource for research on the immune response to SARS-CoV-2. The sample metadata nearly always contained a de-identified subject ID, COVID-19 status, age in years and sex.

A note on this clone: No cognate antigen has been identified for it. No qualities accompany the bases; no much larger clone lies one base away.

On the study overall, not on this receptor specifically: How much clinical and demographic metadata was included differed by source and by participant, and the metadata was provided uncurated.

The collaborating institutions used their own protocols to collect whole blood in K2EDTA tubes. For TCRbeta analysis, collaborator samples were shipped as frozen whole blood, as isolated PBMCs, or as DNA extracted from either sample type. The immunoSEQ Assay, a bias-controlled multiplex PCR, was used to amplify TCRbeta CDR3 regions from genomic DNA. The authors' analysis ran thus. Within the assay, amplification of reference gene primers was used to estimate how many nucleated cells each sample contained. To quantify the absolute abundance of each unique TCRbeta CDR3 rearrangement, sequence reads were collapsed and filtered. For each sample, productive Simpson clonality was calculated by taking the square root of Simpson's diversity index across productive rearrangements. This immuneACCESS table, as held by TCRdb, lists in-frame sequences with V and J called but not all clones. Of the missing ones, under half trace to an unresolved V gene in checked studies; the others have no known cause. The V and J calls and clone size were taken over from that table, and D and trimming were inferred from the DNA. This sample comprises about 280,000 clones, approximately 88% of them detected only once. The ten largest clones represent just under 9.5% of the sample.

Trimming at the junction amounts to 2 bases on V and 1 base on J, and the germline ends lie 10 bases apart. Taken from the germline V gene, the CDR1 and CDR2 loops are SGHRS and YFSETQ. The CDR3, from cysteine to phenylalanine, totals 14 residues. The read is trimmed to its CDR3 DNA, 42 bases read in frame from base 1. Specimen: peripheral blood. The origin of this receptor is a man aged 18 to 30 with active or convalescent COVID-19. This chain joins TRBV5-1 to TRBJ2-7; the D gene is perhaps TRBD1, on 6 matching bases. The nucleotide sequence reads TGCGCCAGCAGCTTACAGGGATCGTCCTACGAGCAGTACTTC. Its protein is CASSLQGSSYEQYF. The variable domain in full, with residues beyond the CDR3 obtained from the reference TRBV5-1 and TRBJ2-7 genes, is KAGVTQTPRYLIKTRGQQVTLSCSPISGHRSVSWYQQTPGQGLQFLFEYFSETQRNKGNFPGRFSGRQFSNSRSEMNVSTLELGDSALYLCASSLQGSSYEQYFGPGTRLTVT.